The 11 T cell receptor beta chains reported below all come from one sample, sequenced in a study of cytomegalovirus exposure and HLA in healthy donors. The PCR made use of 60 Vbeta and 13 Jbeta primers. Produced via immunoSEQ multiplex PCR; TCRdb's table is partial and in-frame only. The table records 240,000 or so clones, around 81% of them present only once. Sequencing was performed on PBMCs. The receptors stem from a woman aged 60-75 years in good health and CMV-seropositive.

V gene TRBV18 combines with J gene TRBJ2-1, with TRBD2 matching over 13 bases. CDR1 is KGHSH, CDR2 LQKENI, per germline. V lost 4 bases, J lost 7 bases, and 1 base stayed unmatched. The CDR3 runs to 14 residues. In DNA form, the CDR3 reads TGTGCCAGCTCACTGGGACTAGCGGGGAATGAGCAGTTCTTC. As protein: CASSLGLAGNEQFF.

V is TRBV29-1 and J is TRBJ2-7; tentatively, D is TRBD1 (5 bases). V was shortened by 5 bases and J by 1 base, with 9 bases between the two germline ends. The germline V gene has CDR1 SQVTM and CDR2 ANQGSEA. The CDR3 totals 12 residues. CDR3 sequence: CSVTTVSYEQYF. The CDR3 nucleotides are TGCAGCGTTACGACAGTTTCCTACGAGCAGTACTTC.

The rearrangement joins TRBV7-9 to TRBJ2-5; TRBD1 agrees at 10 bases. The CDR3 is 15 residues long. The J segment lost 5 bases and the V segment lost 1 base, leaving 4 bases of the junction unmatched. Germline assignment: CDR1 SEHNR and CDR2 FQNEAQ (reference sequence). The CDR3 bases are TGTGCCAGCAGCTTAGATTGGACAGGGGGGGAGACCCAGTACTTC. Protein product: CASSLDWTGGETQYF.

CDR3 sequence reads: CASSGGDRTNYGYTF. The CDR3 region has the DNA TGTGCCAGCAGTGGCGGGGACAGAACTAACTATGGCTACACCTTC. The chain links TRBV28 to TRBJ1-2; 7 nucleotides line up with TRBD1. With V trimmed by 5 bases and J by 0 bases, 6 bases remained unmatched. The length of the CDR3 is 15 residues. Germline CDR1 reads MDHEN; CDR2 reads SYDVKM.

The V and J genes are TRBV11-1 and TRBJ2-2; TRBD2 is a possible D gene (6 bases). V was trimmed by 0 bases and J by 4 bases, leaving 9 bases between them. There are 15 residues in the CDR3. CDR1 is SGHAT and CDR2 is FQDESV in the germline V gene (reference sequence). The CDR3 DNA follows: TGTGCCAGCAGCTTAGCTAGCGGACGCACCGGGGAGCTGTTTTTT. Its translation: CASSLASGRTGELFF.

The chain uses TRBV5-1 and TRBJ1-1; D might be TRBD1 (6 bases). Trimming stripped 5 bases from V and 9 bases from J, with 17 bases between. Germline assignment: CDR1 SGHRS and CDR2 YFSETQ. This CDR3 is built from 13 residues. Here the CDR3 DNA reads TGCGCCAGCAGGGCCCAGGGGCTCCTACAAGCTTTCTTT. Protein product: CASRAQGLLQAFF.

Remarks on this clone: The junction differs from germline at one of its ends, possibly a read error. The chain couples TRBV7-9 to TRBJ2-2, with 7 bases fitting TRBD1. The CDR3 length is 16 residues. From germline, CDR1 is SEHNR and CDR2 FQNEAQ (reference sequence). This CDR3 is CSSSLRIGQGAGELFF. CDR3 nucleotide sequence: TGTTCCAGCAGCTTACGGATCGGGCAGGGGGCCGGGGAGCTGTTTTTT.

Remarks on this clone: One junction end does not reproduce the germline sequence, and a read error may be involved. The rearrangement links TRBV7-7 to TRBJ2-5; 9 bases agree with TRBD2. This CDR3 region has 15 residues. From germline, CDR1 is SSHAT and CDR2 FNYEAQ (reference sequence). CDR3 sequence (DNA): TGTGCTAGCAGTCATAGCGGGAGTTTGTGGGAGACCCAGTACTTC. It is translated as CASSHSGSLWETQYF.

The chain employs TRBV9 and TRBJ2-7; 9 bases are shared with TRBD1. This CDR3 is built from 15 residues. CDR1 is SGDLS and CDR2 is YYNGEE in the germline V gene. With 0 bases clipped from V and 6 bases from J, the junction kept 7 bases outside the gene matches. The CDR3 nucleotides read TGTGCCAGCAGCGTAGAGGGACAGGGAGACGGCGAGCAGTACTTC. Translated, it gives CASSVEGQGDGEQYF.

The V gene is TRBV6-1, the J gene TRBJ2-7; no reliable D call. This CDR3 contains 11 residues. Trimming shortened V by 3 bases and J by 3 bases, and 3 bases separated the two germline ends. Germline values: CDR1 MNHNS, CDR2 SASEGT. As DNA, the CDR3 is TGTGCCAGCAGTGATCTCTACGAGCAGTACTTC. Its protein product is CASSDLYEQYF.

The chain has TRBV6-6 and TRBJ1-1, with D possibly being TRBD1 (5 bases). This CDR3 has 13 amino acids. Trimming removed 5 bases at V and 5 bases at J, with 12 bases between. CDR1 and CDR2 (germline): MNHNY, SVGAGI (reference sequence). CDR3: CASSPQGITEAFF. The CDR3 coding sequence is TGTGCCAGCAGTCCCCAGGGAATAACTGAAGCTTTCTTT.